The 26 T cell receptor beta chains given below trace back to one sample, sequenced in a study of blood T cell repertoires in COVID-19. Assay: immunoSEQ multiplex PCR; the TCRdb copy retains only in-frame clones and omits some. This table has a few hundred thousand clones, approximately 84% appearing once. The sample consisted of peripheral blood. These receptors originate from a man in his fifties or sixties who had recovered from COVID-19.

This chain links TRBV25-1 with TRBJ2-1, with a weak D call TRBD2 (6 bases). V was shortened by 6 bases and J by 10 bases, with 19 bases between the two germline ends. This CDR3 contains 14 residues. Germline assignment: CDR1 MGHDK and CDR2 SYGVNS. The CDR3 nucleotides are TGTGCCAGCAGGGGAGAGATGGACTACCGGGAGCAGTTCTTC. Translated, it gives CASRGEMDYREQFF.

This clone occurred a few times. CDR3 loop: CASKKDSSSYEQYF. DNA for the CDR3: TGTGCCAGCAAAAAAGACAGTTCCTCCTACGAGCAGTACTTC. This chain connects TRBV6-4 to TRBJ2-7; possibly TRBD1 for D (5 bases). This CDR3 is 14 amino acids long. From germline, CDR1 is MRHNA and CDR2 SNTAGT. Trimming took off 7 bases at V and 0 bases at J, with 13 bases between the two ends.

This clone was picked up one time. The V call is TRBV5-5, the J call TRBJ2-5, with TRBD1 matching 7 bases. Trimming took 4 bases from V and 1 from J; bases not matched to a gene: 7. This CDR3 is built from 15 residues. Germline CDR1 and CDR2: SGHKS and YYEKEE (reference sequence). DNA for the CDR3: TGTGCCAGCAGCATTTCAACAGGGGTCCAAGAGACCCAGTACTTC. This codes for CASSISTGVQETQYF. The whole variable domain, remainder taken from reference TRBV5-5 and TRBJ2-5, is DAGVTQSPTHLIKTRGQQVTLRCSPISGHKSVSWYQQVLGQGPQFIFQYYEKEERGRGNFPDRFSARQFPNYSSELNVNALLLGDSALYLCASSISTGVQETQYFGPGTRLLVL.

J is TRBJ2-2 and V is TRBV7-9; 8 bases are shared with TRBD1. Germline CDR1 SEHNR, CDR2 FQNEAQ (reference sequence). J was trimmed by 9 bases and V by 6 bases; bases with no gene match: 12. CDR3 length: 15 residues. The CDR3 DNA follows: TGTGCCAGCAGATCTCCGGGACAGGAAAATAGGGAGCTGTTTTTT. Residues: CASRSPGQENRELFF.

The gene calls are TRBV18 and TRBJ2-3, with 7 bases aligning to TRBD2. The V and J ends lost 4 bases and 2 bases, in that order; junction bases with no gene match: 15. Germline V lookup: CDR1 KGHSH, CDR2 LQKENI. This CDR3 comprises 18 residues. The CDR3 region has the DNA TGTGCCAGCTCACGAAGATTGAGCGGGAACGGATCCACAGATACGCAGTATTTT. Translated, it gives CASSRRLSGNGSTDTQYF.

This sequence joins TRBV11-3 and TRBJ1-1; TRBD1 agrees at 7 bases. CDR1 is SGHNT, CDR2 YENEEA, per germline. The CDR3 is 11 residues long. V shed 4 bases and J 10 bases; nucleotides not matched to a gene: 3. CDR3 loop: CASSSGQRAFF. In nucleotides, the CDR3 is TGTGCCAGCAGCTCGGGACAGAGAGCTTTCTTT.

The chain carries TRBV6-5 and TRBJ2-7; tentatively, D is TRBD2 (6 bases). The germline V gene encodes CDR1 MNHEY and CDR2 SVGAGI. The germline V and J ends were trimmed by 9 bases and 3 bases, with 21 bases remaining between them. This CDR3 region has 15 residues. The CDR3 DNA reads TGTGCCAGTGTTGTAGCCGGGACTCCGGGCTACGAGCAGTACTTC. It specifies CASVVAGTPGYEQYF.

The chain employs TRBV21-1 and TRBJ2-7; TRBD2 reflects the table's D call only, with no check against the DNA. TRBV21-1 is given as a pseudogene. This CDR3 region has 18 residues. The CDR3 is CASSKKEREGLGSYEQYF. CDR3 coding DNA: TGTGCCAGCAGCAAAAAGGAGCGGGAGGGCCTGGGTTCCTACGAGCAGTACTTC.

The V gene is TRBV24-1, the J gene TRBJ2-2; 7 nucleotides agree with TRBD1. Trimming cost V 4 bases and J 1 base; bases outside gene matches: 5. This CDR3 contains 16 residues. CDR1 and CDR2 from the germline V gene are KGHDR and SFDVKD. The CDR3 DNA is TGTGCCACCAGTGACCGACAGGGCCGGAACACCGGGGAGCTGTTTTTT. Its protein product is CATSDRQGRNTGELFF.

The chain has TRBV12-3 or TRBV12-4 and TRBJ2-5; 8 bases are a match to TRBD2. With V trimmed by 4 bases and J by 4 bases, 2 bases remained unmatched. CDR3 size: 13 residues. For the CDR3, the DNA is TGTGCCAGCAGTTCCCTAGCGGGAGAGACCCAGTACTTC. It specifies CASSSLAGETQYF.

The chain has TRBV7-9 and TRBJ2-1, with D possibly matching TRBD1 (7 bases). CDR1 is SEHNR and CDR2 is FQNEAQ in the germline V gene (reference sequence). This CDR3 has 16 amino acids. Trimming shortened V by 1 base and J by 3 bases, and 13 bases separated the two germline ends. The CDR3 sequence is CASSLVYRGGYNEQFF. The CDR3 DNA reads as TGTGCCAGCAGCTTAGTATACAGGGGAGGCTACAATGAGCAGTTCTTC.

Here the CDR3 reads CASSLGTGGRGETQYF. CDR3 DNA: TGTGCCAGTAGTCTTGGGACAGGGGGCAGGGGGGAGACCCAGTACTTC. This chain connects TRBV19 to TRBJ2-5; 12 nucleotides agree with TRBD1. V lost 5 bases, J lost 5 bases, and 9 bases stayed unmatched. The CDR3 sequence is 16 residues long. Germline CDR1 is LNHDA and CDR2 is SQIVND (reference sequence). Based on the CDR3 plus reference TRBV19 and TRBJ2-5, the full variable domain is DGGITQSPKYLFRKEGQNVTLSCEQNLNHDAMYWYRQDPGQGLRLIYYSQIVNDFQKGDIAEGYSVSREKKESFPLTVTSAQKNPTAFYLCASSLGTGGRGETQYFGPGTRLLVL.

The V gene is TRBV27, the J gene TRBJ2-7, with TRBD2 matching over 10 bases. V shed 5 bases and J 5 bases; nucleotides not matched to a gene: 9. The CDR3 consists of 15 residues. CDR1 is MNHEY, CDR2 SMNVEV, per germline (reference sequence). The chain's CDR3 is CASSPLLAGTHEQYF. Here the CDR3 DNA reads TGTGCCAGCAGTCCTCTACTAGCGGGAACCCACGAGCAGTACTTC.

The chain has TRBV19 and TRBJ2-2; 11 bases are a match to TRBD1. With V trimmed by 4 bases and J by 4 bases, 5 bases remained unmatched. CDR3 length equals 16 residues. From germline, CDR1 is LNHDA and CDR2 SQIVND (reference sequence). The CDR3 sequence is CASSSRDRGITGELFF. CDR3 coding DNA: TGTGCCAGTAGTAGCCGGGACAGGGGGATCACCGGGGAGCTGTTTTTT. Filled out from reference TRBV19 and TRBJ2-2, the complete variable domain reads DGGITQSPKYLFRKEGQNVTLSCEQNLNHDAMYWYRQDPGQGLRLIYYSQIVNDFQKGDIAEGYSVSREKKESFPLTVTSAQKNPTAFYLCASSSRDRGITGELFFGEGSRLTVL.

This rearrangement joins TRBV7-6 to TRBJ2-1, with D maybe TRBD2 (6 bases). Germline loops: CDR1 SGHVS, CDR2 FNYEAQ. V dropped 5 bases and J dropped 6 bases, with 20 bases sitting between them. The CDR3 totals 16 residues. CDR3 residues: CASSPPQRELGNEQFF. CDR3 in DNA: TGTGCCAGCAGCCCTCCCCAACGGGAGTTAGGCAATGAGCAGTTCTTC.

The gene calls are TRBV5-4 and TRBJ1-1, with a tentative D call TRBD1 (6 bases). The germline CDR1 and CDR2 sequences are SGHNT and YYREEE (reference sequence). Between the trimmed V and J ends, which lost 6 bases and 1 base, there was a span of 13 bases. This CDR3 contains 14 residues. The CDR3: CASTLQGRNTEAFF. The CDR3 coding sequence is TGTGCCAGCACCTTACAGGGACGGAACACTGAAGCTTTCTTT.

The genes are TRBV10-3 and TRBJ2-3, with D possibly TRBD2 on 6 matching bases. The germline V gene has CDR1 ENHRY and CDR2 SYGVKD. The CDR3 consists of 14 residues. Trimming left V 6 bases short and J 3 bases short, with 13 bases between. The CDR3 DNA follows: TGTGCCATCAGCCCGGGACTGTCGACAGATACGCAGTATTTT. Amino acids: CAISPGLSTDTQYF.

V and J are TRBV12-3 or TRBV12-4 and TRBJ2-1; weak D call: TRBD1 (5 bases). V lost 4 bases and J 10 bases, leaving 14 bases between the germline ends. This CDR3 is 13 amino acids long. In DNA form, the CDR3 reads TGTGCCAGCAGTTCCCGTGGGGCCCGGGAGCAGTTCTTC. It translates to CASSSRGAREQFF.

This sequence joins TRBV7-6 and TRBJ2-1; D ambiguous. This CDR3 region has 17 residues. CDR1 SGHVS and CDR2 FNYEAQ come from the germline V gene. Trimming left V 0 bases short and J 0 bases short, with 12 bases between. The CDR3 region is CASSLAPPSSSYNEQFF. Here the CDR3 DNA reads TGTGCCAGCAGCTTAGCCCCCCCTAGTAGCTCCTACAATGAGCAGTTCTTC.

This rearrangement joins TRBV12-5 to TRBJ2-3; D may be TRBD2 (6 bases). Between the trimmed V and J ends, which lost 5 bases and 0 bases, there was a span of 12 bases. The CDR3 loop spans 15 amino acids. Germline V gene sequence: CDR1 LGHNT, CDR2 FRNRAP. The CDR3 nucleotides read TGTGCTAGTGGTGCCGAAGGGACTAGCACAGATACGCAGTATTTT. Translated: CASGAEGTSTDTQYF.

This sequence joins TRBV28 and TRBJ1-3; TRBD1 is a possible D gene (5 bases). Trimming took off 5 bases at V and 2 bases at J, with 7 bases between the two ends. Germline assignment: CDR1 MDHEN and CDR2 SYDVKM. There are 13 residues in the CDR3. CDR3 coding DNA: TGTGCCAGCAGTACAGGTCCTGGAAACACCATATATTTT. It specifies CASSTGPGNTIYF.

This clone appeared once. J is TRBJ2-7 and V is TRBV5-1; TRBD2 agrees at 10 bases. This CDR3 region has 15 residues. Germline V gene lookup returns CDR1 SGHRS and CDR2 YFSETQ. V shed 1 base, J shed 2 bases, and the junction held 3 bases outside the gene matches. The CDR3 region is CASSLTSGIPYEQYF. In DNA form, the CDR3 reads TGCGCCAGCAGCTTGACTAGCGGGATCCCCTACGAGCAGTACTTC.

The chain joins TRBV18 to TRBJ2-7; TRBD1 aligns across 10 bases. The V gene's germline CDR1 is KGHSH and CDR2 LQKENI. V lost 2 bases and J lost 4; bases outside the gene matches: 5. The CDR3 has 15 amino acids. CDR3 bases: TGTGCCAGCTCACCATACGGGACAGGGGATTACGAGCAGTACTTC. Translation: CASSPYGTGDYEQYF.

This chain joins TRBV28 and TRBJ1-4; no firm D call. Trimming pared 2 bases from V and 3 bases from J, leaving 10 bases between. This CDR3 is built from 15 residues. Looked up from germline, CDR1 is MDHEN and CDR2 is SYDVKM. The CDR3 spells CASSLVIRANEKLFF. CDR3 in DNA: TGTGCCAGCAGTTTAGTCATCCGGGCTAATGAAAAACTGTTTTTT.

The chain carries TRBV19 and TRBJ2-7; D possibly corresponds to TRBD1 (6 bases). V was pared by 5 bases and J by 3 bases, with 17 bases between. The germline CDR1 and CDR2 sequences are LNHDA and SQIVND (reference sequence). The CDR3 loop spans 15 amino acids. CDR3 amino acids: CASSPTGTNFYEQYF. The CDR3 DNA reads TGTGCCAGTAGTCCTACCGGGACAAACTTCTACGAGCAGTACTTC.

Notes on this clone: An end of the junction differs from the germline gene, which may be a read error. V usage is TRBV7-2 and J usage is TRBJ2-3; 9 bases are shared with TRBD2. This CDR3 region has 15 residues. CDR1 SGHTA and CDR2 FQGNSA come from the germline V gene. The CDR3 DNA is TGTGCCAGCAGCTTAGGGGGGACTAGCAAAGATACGCAGTATTTT. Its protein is CASSLGGTSKDTQYF.